The 16 T cell receptor beta chains presented below share a single source sample, sequenced in a study of siplizumab effects on memory and regulatory T cells. The table came from immunoSEQ multiplex PCR; TCRdb's copy has only in-frame clones and leaves some out. The sample records tens of thousands of clones, roughly 87% being singletons. Sequencing was performed on Tregs sorted from blood. Receptors originate from a human donor in good health.

The chain combines TRBV6-1 with TRBJ2-5, with D possibly matching TRBD1 (6 bases). The CDR3 consists of 15 residues. CDR1 and CDR2 from the germline V gene are MNHNS and SASEGT. V was pared by 6 bases and J by 0 bases, with 14 bases between. CDR3 sequence: CASRDRQDYQETQYF. The CDR3 nucleotides are TGTGCCAGCAGAGATAGACAGGATTACCAAGAGACCCAGTACTTC.

The gene calls are TRBV7-2 and TRBJ2-7; weak D call: TRBD1 (6 bases). V was clipped by 2 bases and J by 4 bases, with 9 bases between them. The CDR3 extends over 13 amino acids. The germline gives CDR1 SGHTA, CDR2 FQGNSA. The CDR3 loop is CASSLQGRYEQYF. Here the CDR3 DNA reads TGTGCCAGCAGCTTACAGGGGCGATACGAGCAGTACTTC.

The chain has TRBV18 and TRBJ2-2; D is possibly TRBD1 or TRBD2 (6 bases each). Between the trimmed V and J ends, which lost 6 bases and 3 bases, there was a span of 11 bases. The CDR3 contains 14 residues. Germline V CDR1 and CDR2: KGHSH, LQKENI. The CDR3 bases are TGTGCCAGCTCCTCGGGGGCGTACACCGGGGAGCTGTTTTTT. Translated, it gives CASSSGAYTGELFF. Combining the CDR3 with reference TRBV18 and TRBJ2-2 gives the whole variable domain NAGVMQNPRHLVRRRGQEARLRCSPMKGHSHVYWYRQLPEEGLKFMVYLQKENIIDESGMPKERFSAEFPKEGPSILRIQQVVRGDSAAYFCASSSGAYTGELFFGEGSRLTVL.

The chain employs TRBV18 and TRBJ1-1; D is unresolved. There are 14 residues in the CDR3. Between the trimmed V and J ends, which lost 6 bases and 4 bases, there was a span of 15 bases. Germline V gives CDR1 KGHSH, CDR2 LQKENI. The CDR3 protein is CASSATNQVTEAFF. In DNA, the CDR3 is TGTGCCAGCTCGGCCACGAATCAGGTCACTGAAGCTTTCTTT.

This chain connects TRBV7-2 to TRBJ2-5; TRBD2 agrees at 7 bases. V was clipped by 3 bases and J by 5 bases; unmatched bases: 6. Looked up from germline, CDR1 is SGHTA and CDR2 is FQGNSA. The CDR3 totals 14 residues. Written as DNA, the CDR3 is TGTGCCAGCAGCTTGGGGGGGGGTCGGGAGACCCAGTACTTC. Its protein product is CASSLGGGRETQYF.

This chain links TRBV7-2 with TRBJ2-7; 11 bases match TRBD1. J lost 0 bases, V lost 5 bases, and 6 bases had no gene match. CDR3 length equals 16 residues. CDR1 is SGHTA and CDR2 is FQGNSA in the germline V gene. The CDR3 DNA follows: TGTGCCAGCAGCCCGGGGGGGACAGGGGGCTCCTACGAGCAGTACTTC. Translation gives CASSPGGTGGSYEQYF.

This chain connects TRBV4-1 to TRBJ2-1; 15 nucleotides line up with TRBD2. V was pared by 4 bases and J by 9 bases, with 13 bases of the junction left unmatched. CDR3 size: 18 residues. Per germline, CDR1 MGHRA and CDR2 YSYEKL. The CDR3 reads CASSLGTSGGTRRGEQFF. The CDR3 nucleotides are TGCGCCAGCAGCCTCGGGACTAGCGGGGGGACCCGGCGGGGTGAGCAGTTCTTC.

The gene calls are TRBV5-6 and TRBJ1-1; no clear D. V lost 4 bases to trimming and J lost 8 bases, with 12 bases between them. CDR1 and CDR2 from the germline V gene are SGHDT and YYEEEE. This CDR3 has 12 residues. The DNA for the CDR3 is TGTGCCAGCAGCAACAAGGACGTCGAAGCTTTCTTT. This codes for CASSNKDVEAFF.

This chain uses TRBV6-5 with TRBJ2-1; TRBD2 matches at 10 bases. Germline loops: CDR1 MNHEY, CDR2 SVGAGI. V lost 4 bases to trimming and J lost 0 bases; unmatched junction nucleotides: 3. CDR3 length: 16 residues. The CDR3 loop reads CASSSAGGRSYNEQFF. CDR3 in DNA: TGTGCCAGCAGTTCAGCGGGGGGGCGCTCCTACAATGAGCAGTTCTTC.

V is TRBV5-1 and J is TRBJ1-1; D is ambiguous. CDR3 length equals 13 residues. Germline loops: CDR1 SGHRS, CDR2 YFSETQ. V gave up 3 bases and J gave up 1 base, with 7 bases separating them. The chain's CDR3 is CASSSVGNTEAFF. CDR3 DNA: TGCGCCAGCAGCTCGGTCGGGAACACTGAAGCTTTCTTT.

This clone was recorded once. The chain joins TRBV10-3 to TRBJ1-2, with D maybe TRBD1 (6 bases). CDR1 is ENHRY and CDR2 is SYGVKD in the germline V gene. This CDR3 region has 14 residues. V was shortened by 5 bases and J by 2 bases, with 12 bases between the two germline ends. The CDR3 DNA reads as TGTGCCATCAGTTCGAGCCAGGGGAACTATGGCTACACCTTC. Protein product: CAISSSQGNYGYTF.

DNA for the CDR3: TGTGCCAGCAGTTACTCGAGTTCCCCAACCACCTACGAGCAGTACTTC. Encoded protein: CASSYSSSPTTYEQYF. J is TRBJ2-7 and V is TRBV6-5; D is undetermined. Trimming left V 0 bases short and J 2 bases short, with 14 bases between. CDR3 length: 16 amino acids. Germline V lookup: CDR1 MNHEY, CDR2 SVGAGI.

This clone was observed a single time. This chain uses TRBV7-2 with TRBJ2-1, with 10 bases that match TRBD2. Trimming cost V 3 bases and J 6 bases; bases outside gene matches: 5. CDR1 and CDR2 (germline): SGHTA, FQGNSA. The CDR3 extends over 15 amino acids. In nucleotides, the CDR3 is TGTGCCAGCAGCTTCAGCGGGGGGGCCGGCAATGAGCAGTTCTTC. Its translation: CASSFSGGAGNEQFF.

The J gene is TRBJ2-3, the V gene TRBV5-1; TRBD2 aligns across 7 bases. Germline lookup yields CDR1 SGHRS and CDR2 YFSETQ. The ends lost 4 bases at V and 4 bases at J; junction bases unmatched: 9. This CDR3 spans 15 amino acids. The CDR3 DNA follows: TGCGCCAGCAGCCTTCAGACTAGCCGCCCAGATACGCAGTATTTT. This sequence encodes CASSLQTSRPDTQYF.

The genes are TRBV5-5 and TRBJ1-6, with 9 bases matching TRBD1. After removal of 1 base from V and 10 bases from J, the junction contained 6 bases not matched to a gene. The germline gives CDR1 SGHKS, CDR2 YYEKEE (reference sequence). The CDR3 extends over 15 amino acids. CDR3 loop: CASSLWGQGGSPLHF. In DNA form, the CDR3 reads TGTGCCAGCAGCTTGTGGGGACAGGGCGGGTCACCCCTCCACTTT.

The V call is TRBV18, the J call TRBJ2-2; possibly TRBD2 for D (6 bases). Trimming shortened V by 3 bases and J by 3 bases, and 11 bases separated the two germline ends. Germline lookup yields CDR1 KGHSH and CDR2 LQKENI. The CDR3 is 15 amino acids. The CDR3 sequence: CASSPGGSHTGELFF. The CDR3 nucleotides read TGTGCCAGCTCACCTGGGGGGTCTCACACCGGGGAGCTGTTTTTT.